This TCR beta chain was recovered during a study of beta chain features in type 1 diabetes. Findings and limits, study-wide: Type 1 diabetes patients had moderately but significantly shorter TCRB CDR3s in all four CD4+ subsets.

The isolated RNA, all of it, was reverse transcribed, so expressed TCRB transcripts were what got sequenced. Clones were read by immunoSEQ multiplex PCR, and TCRdb kept only the in-frame ones, dropping some. The data hold hundreds of thousands of clones, with about 14% observed a single time. This clone has just a few counts. What it recognizes is unknown. V lost 2 bases and J 1 base, leaving 9 bases between the germline ends. The CDR3 spans 15 residues. Germline loops: CDR1 MGHRA, CDR2 YSYEKL. This sequence joins TRBV4-1 and TRBJ1-5; tentative D call: TRBD1 (5 bases). The TCR originated in a young man with type 1 diabetes. What was sequenced was naive CD4+ T cells from blood. The CDR3 region has the DNA TGCGCCAGCAGCCAAAGGGACGGAAGCAATCAGCCCCAGCATTTT. Protein product: CASSQRDGSNQPQHF.